Following are 30 T cell receptor beta chains from one sample sequenced in a study of early T cells in non-severe SARS-CoV-2 infection. TCRdb independently ran MiXCR on the 5' RACE reads; one entry per CDR3 protein. The top ten clones hold roughly 7.5% of a sample with tens of thousands of distinct CDR3 sequences, around a tenth of them seen once. The sequences come from whole blood, collected at baseline. The receptors were gathered from an adult who was a healthcare worker with PCR-confirmed SARS-CoV-2 infection or an uninfected control (not recorded which).

This chain links TRBV12-5 with TRBJ1-1; TRBD1 might be the D (5 bases). This CDR3 spans 13 amino acids. Trimming shortened V by 6 bases and J by 1 base, and 9 bases separated the two germline ends. Germline V gives CDR1 LGHNT, CDR2 FRNRAP. In DNA form, the CDR3 reads TGTGCTAGTGGGACCGACAGGAACACTGAAGCTTTCTTT. This gives the protein CASGTDRNTEAFF.

This clonotype has ten or more counts. The rearrangement uses TRBV11-2 and TRBJ2-5, with D uncertain. Germline-derived CDR1 and CDR2 are SGHAT and FQNNGV. This CDR3 region has 12 residues. V dropped 1 base and J dropped 4 bases, with 4 bases sitting between them. This CDR3 reads CASSLGRETQYF. The CDR3 DNA is TGTGCCAGCAGCTTAGGGCGAGAGACCCAGTACTTC. Using reference TRBV11-2 and TRBJ2-5 for the parts outside the CDR3, the full variable domain is EAGVAQSPRYKIIEKRQSVAFWCNPISGHATLYWYQQILGQGPKLLIQFQNNGVVDDSQLPKDRFSAERLKGVDSTLKIQPAKLEDSAVYLCASSLGRETQYFGPGTRLLVL.

In this sample, this clonotype turned up a few times. The V and J genes are TRBV27 and TRBJ2-2; D gene uncertain. Between the trimmed V and J ends, which lost 6 bases and 6 bases, there was a span of 20 bases. Germline lookup yields CDR1 MNHEY and CDR2 SMNVEV (reference sequence). The CDR3 consists of 16 residues. CDR3 in amino acids: CASRPPPELGSGELFF. The CDR3 DNA sequence: TGTGCCAGCAGACCCCCTCCGGAGCTGGGGTCCGGGGAGCTGTTTTTT.

CDR3 in amino acids: CASSPRASGGSPAYEQYF. The DNA of the CDR3 is TGTGCCAGCAGCCCCCGGGCTAGCGGGGGGTCTCCCGCCTACGAGCAGTACTTC. The chain recombines TRBV11-3 with TRBJ2-7; 11 bases are a match to TRBD2. Germline values: CDR1 SGHNT, CDR2 YENEEA. The CDR3 runs to 18 residues. Trimming took 5 bases from V and 2 from J; bases not matched to a gene: 14.

The chain is built from TRBV7-2 and TRBJ1-6, with 7 bases matching TRBD1. The V gene end was trimmed by 4 bases and the J gene end by 5 bases; junction bases not matched to a gene: 5. CDR3 length: 15 residues. Per the germline V gene, CDR1 is SGHTA and CDR2 is FQGNSA. CDR3 DNA: TGTGCCAGCAGCTCGACAGGGTTGGATAATTCACCCCTCCACTTT. Amino acid sequence: CASSSTGLDNSPLHF.

This clonotype was observed many times. The CDR3 spells CASSPLDRGTNYGYTF. CDR3 in DNA: TGTGCCAGCAGCCCGCTGGACAGGGGCACTAACTATGGCTACACCTTC. This rearrangement joins TRBV13 to TRBJ1-2, with 9 bases matching TRBD1. Losses at the gene ends were 5 bases for V and 0 bases for J; bases not matched to a gene: 7. The CDR3 covers 16 residues. Germline-derived CDR1 and CDR2 are PRHDT and FYEKMQ (reference sequence).

This sequence joins TRBV12-3 or TRBV12-4 and TRBJ2-1; maybe TRBD1 (6 bases). The V and J ends lost 4 bases and 1 base respectively, with 8 bases between them. The CDR3 runs 14 residues. The CDR3 here is CASSYRESYNEQFF. CDR3 coding DNA: TGTGCCAGCAGTTACAGGGAATCCTACAATGAGCAGTTCTTC.

This clonotype has at least ten counts. The CDR3, as DNA: TGCGCCAGCAGCCATACCGGGACTAGCGAAGATACGCAGTATTTT. As protein: CASSHTGTSEDTQYF. The rearrangement joins TRBV4-1 to TRBJ2-3; 10 nucleotides match TRBD2. Unmatched junction bases numbered 5, after V lost 3 bases and J lost 5 bases. This CDR3 is 15 amino acids long. The germline V gene has CDR1 MGHRA and CDR2 YSYEKL.

This clonotype was picked up a small number of times. This chain uses TRBV7-2 with TRBJ1-2, with D possibly being TRBD1 (6 bases). Trimming stripped 5 bases from V and 4 bases from J, with 26 bases between. CDR1 and CDR2 from the germline V gene are SGHTA and FQGNSA. The CDR3 loop spans 18 amino acids. CDR3 residues: CASSPAPLNGGPSYGYTF. CDR3 in DNA: TGTGCCAGCAGCCCGGCCCCCCTAAACGGGGGGCCTAGCTATGGCTACACCTTC.

Worth noting for this clonotype: One base away lies a much larger clone, so this may be a sequencing read error. The V gene is TRBV4-2, the J gene TRBJ2-2; 15 bases line up with TRBD2. V shed 4 bases, J shed 2 bases, and the junction held 8 bases outside the gene matches. The CDR3 is 19 amino acids. Germline V gene sequence: CDR1 LGHNA, CDR2 YNFKEQ. The CDR3 bases are TGTGCCAGCAGCCTCGCACAGGGACTAGCGGGGGGTAACACCGGGGAGCTGTTTTTT. Amino acids: CASSLAQGLAGGNTGELFF.

This clonotype showed up just a few times. The gene calls are TRBV11-2 and TRBJ2-7; TRBD2 might be the D (5 bases). There are 15 residues in the CDR3. The V gene's germline CDR1 is SGHAT and CDR2 FQNNGV. V dropped 4 bases and J dropped 3 bases, with 16 bases sitting between them. Here the CDR3 reads CASSSQVRAGYEQYF. The CDR3 DNA reads TGTGCCAGCAGCTCTCAGGTGCGGGCGGGCTACGAGCAGTACTTC.

This clonotype has more than one count but fewer than ten. J is TRBJ2-7 and V is TRBV6-1; D gene uncertain. CDR3 size: 12 residues. Germline V gene data show CDR1 as MNHNS and CDR2 as SASEGT. V shed 2 bases and J shed 4 bases, with 6 bases lying between them. CDR3 sequence: CASSEPGYEQYF. CDR3 sequence (DNA): TGTGCCAGCAGTGAACCGGGTTACGAGCAGTACTTC.

This clonotype showed up many times. The chain recombines TRBV5-1 with TRBJ2-3; D gene unclear. Trimming stripped 2 bases from V and 6 bases from J, with 13 bases between. Per the germline V gene, CDR1 is SGHRS and CDR2 is YFSETQ. The CDR3 has 14 amino acids. The CDR3 region has the DNA TGCGCCAGCAGCTTCGGCCGACTCCCGGATACGCAGTATTTT. It yields the protein CASSFGRLPDTQYF.

This clonotype showed up many times. The chain links TRBV5-1 to TRBJ2-1; 10 bases align to TRBD2. Germline V CDR1 and CDR2: SGHRS, YFSETQ. Trimming removed 4 bases from V and 8 bases from J; junction bases left unmatched: 15. The CDR3 covers 17 residues. The CDR3 DNA follows: TGCGCCAGCAGCCCGGAGGGTGAAAGCGGGGGGGCATATGAGCAGTTCTTC. It translates to CASSPEGESGGAYEQFF.

This clonotype has at least ten counts. V gene TRBV7-2 combines with J gene TRBJ2-7; TRBD2 agrees at 8 bases. Germline CDR1 reads SGHTA; CDR2 reads FQGNSA. Trimming took 0 bases from V and 0 from J; bases not matched to a gene: 1. The CDR3 loop spans 15 amino acids. DNA for the CDR3: TGTGCCAGCAGCTTAGCAGCGGGAGCCTCCTACGAGCAGTACTTC. Translation gives CASSLAAGASYEQYF.

The V and J genes are TRBV5-1 and TRBJ1-5, with a tentative D call TRBD1 (6 bases). Per the germline V gene, CDR1 is SGHRS and CDR2 is YFSETQ. The V end was cut by 0 bases, the J end by 4 bases, with 8 bases between. The CDR3 is 14 amino acids. CDR3 sequence (DNA): TGCGCCAGCAGCTTGGACCAGGGGAATCAGCCCCAGCATTTT. As protein: CASSLDQGNQPQHF.

This clonotype was seen many times. This rearrangement joins TRBV7-6 to TRBJ2-3; TRBD2 agrees at 9 bases. Unmatched junction bases numbered 4, after V lost 1 base and J lost 2 bases. The CDR3 loop spans 16 amino acids. Germline lookup yields CDR1 SGHVS and CDR2 FNYEAQ. The CDR3 region is CASSLGLAGTTDTQYF. DNA for the CDR3: TGTGCCAGCAGCTTAGGCCTAGCGGGAACCACAGATACGCAGTATTTT.

This clonotype appeared a few times. The chain has TRBV7-3 and TRBJ2-5, with a possible D match to TRBD2 (6 bases). Germline V gene data show CDR1 as SGHTA and CDR2 as FQGTGA. CDR3 size: 15 residues. V lost 2 bases to trimming and J lost 4 bases, with 14 bases between them. CDR3 DNA sequence: TGTGCCAGCAGCTTAGGGGGGAGAATAGGAGAGACCCAGTACTTC. Residues: CASSLGGRIGETQYF.

The chain links TRBV10-1 to TRBJ2-7; 13 bases match TRBD2. The V gene end was trimmed by 3 bases and the J gene end by 2 bases; junction bases not matched to a gene: 4. This CDR3 region has 16 residues. CDR1 is WNHNN and CDR2 is SYGVQD in the germline V gene (reference sequence). In DNA form, the CDR3 reads TGCGCCAGCAGTGACTTTGGACTAGCGGGGGCCTACGAGCAGTACTTC. This codes for CASSDFGLAGAYEQYF.

The chain uses TRBV5-1 and TRBJ2-1; D perhaps matches TRBD1 (6 bases). Trimming shortened V by 2 bases and J by 1 base, and 10 bases separated the two germline ends. This CDR3 contains 15 residues. Per germline, CDR1 SGHRS and CDR2 YFSETQ. CDR3 residues: CASSLGTQSYNEQFF. The CDR3 DNA sequence: TGCGCCAGCAGCTTAGGGACACAGTCCTACAATGAGCAGTTCTTC.

This clonotype was found many times. This sequence joins TRBV20-1 and TRBJ2-7, with 11 nucleotides matching TRBD1. This CDR3 region has 14 residues. Trimming cost V 6 bases and J 5 bases; bases outside gene matches: 9. Germline V gene lookup returns CDR1 DFQATT and CDR2 SNEGSKA (reference sequence). The CDR3 coding sequence is TGCAGTGCACTTCGCCGGGACAGGGGGAACGAGCAGTACTTC. It is translated as CSALRRDRGNEQYF.

The sample holds many counts of this clonotype. This chain connects TRBV10-3 to TRBJ2-2; possibly TRBD1 or TRBD2 for D (5 bases each). The CDR3 has 14 amino acids. The germline V and J ends were trimmed by 3 bases and 2 bases, with 7 bases remaining between them. CDR1 and CDR2 from the germline V gene are ENHRY and SYGVKD. CDR3 loop: CAISDRDNTGELFF. The CDR3 bases are TGTGCCATCAGTGACCGGGACAACACCGGGGAGCTGTTTTTT.

Ten or more counts support this clonotype. This rearrangement joins TRBV9 to TRBJ2-7; no firm D call. V lost 0 bases, J lost 3 bases, and 7 bases lay in between. The CDR3 extends over 13 amino acids. Germline CDR1 reads SGDLS; CDR2 reads YYNGEE. The CDR3 DNA reads as TGTGCCAGCAGCGTAGACTCGGGCTACGAGCAGTACTTC. Protein product: CASSVDSGYEQYF.

The J gene is TRBJ2-7, the V gene TRBV6-5, with a weak D call TRBD1 (5 bases). The CDR3 length is 14 residues. Germline values: CDR1 MNHEY, CDR2 SVGAGI. Trimming cost V 8 bases and J 7 bases, with 21 bases left between them. CDR3 loop: CASRPLTDSREQYF. The DNA of the CDR3 is TGTGCCAGCCGCCCCCTGACAGATTCTAGGGAGCAGTACTTC.

This clonotype was picked up a small number of times. The J gene is TRBJ1-5, the V gene TRBV3-1; D not resolved. The CDR3 totals 12 residues. Trimming pared 4 bases from V and 7 bases from J, leaving 8 bases between. The germline gives CDR1 LGHDT, CDR2 YNNKEL (reference sequence). CDR3 DNA: TGTGCCAGCAGCCGTGGAGGGCAGCCCCAGCATTTT. Residues: CASSRGGQPQHF.

This clonotype turned up a few times. The J gene is TRBJ2-7, the V gene TRBV5-1; D possibly corresponds to TRBD1 (6 bases). This CDR3 region has 14 residues. Germline V gives CDR1 SGHRS, CDR2 YFSETQ. V shed 1 base and J shed 1 base, with 9 bases lying between them. The CDR3 loop is CASSLSGVSYEQYF. The CDR3 nucleotides read TGCGCCAGCAGCTTGTCAGGGGTGTCCTACGAGCAGTACTTC.

This clonotype turned up a few times. This rearrangement joins TRBV3-1 to TRBJ2-3; D might be TRBD2 (5 bases). Germline-derived CDR1 and CDR2 are LGHDT and YNNKEL (reference sequence). The CDR3 loop spans 16 amino acids. V was pared by 0 bases and J by 0 bases, with 10 bases between. The CDR3 here is CASSQDVEGSTDTQYF. In DNA form, the CDR3 reads TGTGCCAGCAGCCAAGATGTAGAGGGAAGCACAGATACGCAGTATTTT.

The table lists this clonotype with many counts. The J gene is TRBJ1-4, the V gene TRBV5-4; TRBD1 matches at 11 bases. Germline V CDR1 and CDR2: SGHNT, YYREEE (reference sequence). The CDR3 extends over 14 amino acids. The trim removed 3 bases at V and 5 bases at J, leaving 0 bases unmatched. The CDR3: CASSWDRGNEKLFF. The CDR3 coding sequence is TGTGCCAGCAGCTGGGACAGGGGGAATGAAAAACTGTTTTTT.

This clonotype has a single count. A much larger clonotype is one base distant, so this may be a read error. The genes are TRBV5-4 and TRBJ2-3; D is possibly TRBD1 (5 bases). The CDR3 contains 14 residues. Germline CDR1 and CDR2: SGHNT and YYREEE (reference sequence). The CDR3 is CVSSRQSLTDTQYF. For the CDR3, the DNA is TGTGTCAGCAGCCGACAGAGCCTCACAGATACGCAGTATTTT.

This clonotype occurred a few times. V is TRBV25-1 and J is TRBJ2-3; D is perhaps TRBD2 (6 bases). The CDR3 loop spans 13 amino acids. V dropped 6 bases and J dropped 1 base, with 8 bases sitting between them. Germline CDR1 is MGHDK and CDR2 is SYGVNS. The CDR3 DNA is TGTGCCAGCAGCAGACTAGGCACAGATACGCAGTATTTT. It is translated as CASSRLGTDTQYF.